The entry below describes one T cell receptor beta chain. The antigen is not known. A read error may account for a junction end that differs from germline. The CDR3 has 16 residues. CDR1 and CDR2 from the germline V gene are MNHEY and SVGEGT. After constant-region reverse-primer amplification, full-length variable regions underwent semi-nested PCR with Nested Universal Primer A. TCRdb used MiXCR to reprocess the 5' RACE reads, holding one entry per CDR3 protein. This table has about 57,000 distinct CDR3 sequences, about 28% appearing once. Study results and caveats: Whole repertoires were not studied in the larger cohort, only one V-J beta rearrangement. Tumor-infiltrating Treg TCR alpha and beta sequences overlapped most with tumor naive CD4+ T cells, then blood naive. Tumor memory CD4+ T cell TCR gene usage was found to cluster with blood and lymph node memory CD4+ cells and with lymph node naive CD4+ cells.

Treg sorting used a CD4+CD25+CD127-/low gate. The source material was tumor-infiltrating Tregs sorted from the breast tumor. This sequence was found in a female donor with breast cancer. The V call is TRBV6-2 or TRBV6-3, the J call TRBJ1-4; D is unresolved. The CDR3 coding sequence is TGTGCCAGCAGTTACCGTACGGGAGGAACTAATGAAAAACTGCTTTTT. Translated: CASSYRTGGTNEKLLF.